These 13 T cell receptor beta chains were sequenced from one sample in a study of post-analysis software for immune sequencing data. Study-level findings and limits: TRBV5-6, TRBV5-1 and TRBV20-1 belonged to a set of five TRBV segments that were more frequent in patients than controls.

Unique molecular identifiers were present in the TCR beta cDNA libraries. TCRdb re-analysed the PCR reads in MiXCR, keeping a single row per CDR3 protein. The table lists around 440,000 distinct CDR3 sequences, around 40% of them singletons, with around an eighth in the top ten. These receptors lack a known antigen. The source material was blood. Receptors originate from a girl aged 5 to 17 with multiple sclerosis.

The V gene is TRBV28, the J gene TRBJ1-2; D might be TRBD1 (5 bases). The germline V gene encodes CDR1 MDHEN and CDR2 SYDVKM. V lost 2 bases and J lost 8, with 18 bases in between. The CDR3 length is 15 residues. CDR3 in amino acids: CASSLPTHGAGGYTF. DNA for the CDR3: TGTGCCAGCAGTTTACCAACCCACGGGGCAGGGGGCTACACCTTC.

The chain joins TRBV7-2 to TRBJ1-2; D is perhaps TRBD1 (5 bases). CDR3 length: 16 amino acids. Trimming left V 5 bases short and J 2 bases short, with 18 bases between. CDR1 and CDR2 from the germline V gene are SGHTA and FQGNSA. The CDR3 nucleotides read TGTGCCAGCAGCCCTGCTGGCGGGGGAAAAAACTATGGCTACACCTTC. Translated: CASSPAGGGKNYGYTF.

The J gene is TRBJ1-5, the V gene TRBV3-1; D not certain. Germline V gene lookup returns CDR1 LGHDT and CDR2 YNNKEL (reference sequence). The CDR3 runs to 13 residues. Trimming cost V 5 bases and J 4 bases, with 9 bases left between them. The CDR3 region is CASSGASNQPQHF. For the CDR3, the DNA is TGTGCCAGCAGCGGTGCCTCAAATCAGCCCCAGCATTTT. The whole variable domain, remainder taken from reference TRBV3-1 and TRBJ1-5, is DTAVSQTPKYLVTQMGNDKSIKCEQNLGHDTMYWYKQDSKKFLKIMFSYNNKELIINETVPNRFSPKSPDKAHLNLHINSLELGDSAVYFCASSGASNQPQHFGDGTRLSIL.

This rearrangement joins TRBV5-1 to TRBJ2-7; D is perhaps TRBD2 (5 bases). Germline assignment: CDR1 SGHRS and CDR2 YFSETQ. Trimming removed 6 bases at V and 0 bases at J, with 19 bases between. The CDR3 runs to 16 residues. The CDR3 DNA is TGCGCCAGCACCCTTGATGATACGGGGTTCTCCTACGAGCAGTACTTC. Its translation is CASTLDDTGFSYEQYF. Full variable domain (remainder filled in from reference TRBV5-1 and TRBJ2-7): KAGVTQTPRYLIKTRGQQVTLSCSPISGHRSVSWYQQTPGQGLQFLFEYFSETQRNKGNFPGRFSGRQFSNSRSEMNVSTLELGDSALYLCASTLDDTGFSYEQYFGPGTRLTVT.

This clonotype has just a few counts. The J gene is TRBJ2-1, the V gene TRBV3-1; no clear D. The CDR3 length is 16 residues. The V end was cut by 0 bases, the J end by 3 bases, with 12 bases between. In germline, CDR1 is LGHDT, CDR2 YNNKEL (reference sequence). CDR3 residues: CASSQDPGFDYNEQFF. For the CDR3, the DNA is TGTGCCAGCAGCCAAGATCCAGGATTCGACTACAATGAGCAGTTCTTC.

This clonotype has only a few counts. The chain recombines TRBV7-2 with TRBJ2-7, with D tentatively TRBD1 (5 bases). The CDR3 runs to 14 residues. Trimming took off 2 bases at V and 0 bases at J, with 8 bases between the two ends. Germline V gives CDR1 SGHTA, CDR2 FQGNSA. The DNA for the CDR3 is TGTGCCAGCAGCTTATCAGGGTACTCCTACGAGCAGTACTTC. It encodes CASSLSGYSYEQYF.

The CDR3, as DNA: TGTGCCAGCAGCTTAGGACGGGACCCAGATACGCAGTATTTT. This translates into CASSLGRDPDTQYF. The rearrangement links TRBV7-2 to TRBJ2-3, with D perhaps given as TRBD1 or TRBD2 (5 bases each). The CDR3 contains 14 residues. Germline V gene sequence: CDR1 SGHTA, CDR2 FQGNSA. V shed 1 base and J shed 4 bases, with 9 bases lying between them.

The chain is built from TRBV27 and TRBJ2-1, with D possibly TRBD2 on 5 matching bases. CDR1 and CDR2 (germline): MNHEY, SMNVEV (reference sequence). V lost 8 bases and J lost 6, with 14 bases in between. The CDR3 totals 13 residues. The CDR3 DNA is TGTGCCAGCTCCCCCAACAGCGGCAATGAGCAGTTCTTC. Its protein product is CASSPNSGNEQFF.

This clonotype has just a few counts. V gene TRBV7-9 combines with J gene TRBJ2-5, with D unresolved. The CDR3 totals 15 residues. With 0 bases removed from V and 4 bases from J, the gap between germline ends came to 12 bases. In germline, CDR1 is SEHNR, CDR2 FQNEAQ (reference sequence). In nucleotides, the CDR3 is TGTGCCAGCAGCTTAGCCTCCTTCGCCCCAGAGACCCAGTACTTC. Translation: CASSLASFAPETQYF.

V is TRBV4-1 and J is TRBJ2-2; unclear D gene. The CDR3 consists of 15 residues. The V gene's germline CDR1 is MGHRA and CDR2 YSYEKL. V was cut by 2 bases and J by 1 base, with 8 bases left in between. The CDR3, as DNA: TGCGCCAGCAGCCAATTTAGGTTGAACACCGGGGAGCTGTTTTTT. Amino acid sequence: CASSQFRLNTGELFF.

V gene TRBV6-5 combines with J gene TRBJ2-1; 11 bases line up with TRBD2. Germline V gene lookup returns CDR1 MNHEY and CDR2 SVGAGI. This CDR3 comprises 16 residues. Trimming removed 5 bases from V and 8 bases from J; junction bases left unmatched: 11. The CDR3 region is CASSPLTSGKGDEQFF. CDR3 sequence (DNA): TGTGCCAGCAGTCCGTTGACTAGCGGGAAGGGAGATGAGCAGTTCTTC.

This chain joins TRBV30 and TRBJ2-3; no clear D. The CDR3 runs 12 residues. Trimming shortened V by 7 bases and J by 0 bases, and 8 bases separated the two germline ends. Germline V gene lookup returns CDR1 GTSNPN and CDR2 SVGIG (reference sequence). The CDR3 spells CAYLKSTDTQYF. Here the CDR3 DNA reads TGTGCCTACTTAAAGAGCACAGATACGCAGTATTTT.

This clonotype was detected once. The rearrangement joins TRBV12-5 to TRBJ2-7; D is perhaps TRBD1 (5 bases). CDR1 is LGHNT and CDR2 is FRNRAP in the germline V gene. The germline V and J ends were trimmed by 2 bases and 7 bases, with 15 bases remaining between them. The CDR3 totals 14 residues. DNA of the CDR3: TGTGCTAGTGGTTTGCAGGGCCTCTACAATGAGCAGTACTTC. The encoded protein is CASGLQGLYNEQYF.